A single T cell receptor (beta chain) is shown here with its context. Its cognate antigen is unknown. During its preparation, the TCRbeta library received unique molecular identifiers. TCRdb reprocessed the PCR reads with MiXCR, giving one entry per CDR3 protein. This table has approximately 980,000 distinct CDR3 sequences, 25% to 35% appearing once. This entry is derived from a study of T-cell reconstitution after alpha-beta-depleted transplantation in children. Study observations and caveats: One year after transplant, T-cell counts and diversity came mostly from newly produced T cells. Reportedly, roughly two months post-transplant, alpha-beta T cells arose from several hundred expanded graft clones. In some patients, recipient T cells and intrathymic progenitors surviving conditioning explained high day-60 diversity.

The origin of this receptor is a boy younger than two who had a stem cell transplant for SCID, so the T cells may come from the graft donor. Material: PBMCs, mostly from graft donor cells, obtained 360 days after TCRalphabeta/CD19-depleted stem cell transplant.

The CDR3 sequence: CASSLRTPVYEQYF. The CDR3 region has the DNA TGTGCCAGCAGCTTAAGGACTCCGGTCTACGAGCAGTACTTC. This sequence joins TRBV7-8 and TRBJ2-7; D is perhaps TRBD2 (5 bases). Germline values: CDR1 SGHVS, CDR2 FQNEAQ. V gave up 2 bases and J gave up 3 bases, with 11 bases separating them. CDR3 length: 14 residues.